The T cell receptor beta chain under discussion was sequenced for a study of T cells in Graves' hyperthyroidism and ophthalmopathy. From germline, CDR1 is MNHNS and CDR2 SASEGT. V was trimmed by 3 bases and J by 7 bases, leaving 12 bases between them. The CDR3 sequence is 14 residues long. This clonotype was observed at least ten times. The antigen remains undetermined. There were TCR beta CDR3 regions amplified from RNA transcripts. HTBI primers drove first-round RT-PCR of the TCR CDR3. TCRdb called the multiplex PCR reads again in MiXCR, with one record for every CDR3 protein. The sample lists more than 350,000 distinct CDR3 sequences; nearly 15% were seen once. Overall study results and limits: Most thyroid clonotypes expanded above 0.001 appeared in blood too.

This receptor was obtained from a woman aged 60 to 75 with Graves' ophthalmopathy. The chain has TRBV6-1 and TRBJ2-2; D remains unclear. Material for sequencing was blood. DNA of the CDR3: TGTGCCAGCAGTGATCGCACCAAGGGCGGGGAGCTGTTTTTT. As protein: CASSDRTKGGELFF.